This T cell receptor (beta chain) appears in the sequencing data of a study of human T cells and chemical hapten exposure. Study-level information: A patient group, mainly female, showed alopecia areata, totalis or universalis. Regarding the study as a whole: Counts of TCRs above 1 in 1000 frequency stayed unchanged with DPC sensitization.

For this clonotype: Its antigen is undetermined.

MiXCR, applied by TCRdb to the RACE reads, yields one record per CDR3 protein. Seen here are roughly 74,000 distinct CDR3 sequences, 25% to 40% observed once, and the top ten hold over 7.5%. Trimming took 1 base from V and 0 from J; bases not matched to a gene: 17. This CDR3 has 19 amino acids. Per germline, CDR1 DFQATT and CDR2 SNEGSKA (reference sequence). Time point defined: patch test 1, 2 weeks after DPC sensitization. Documented treatment: therapeutic diphenylcyclopropenone sensitization with weekly scalp DPC. Sample: whole blood, taken in connection with sensitization to the hapten diphenylcyclopropenone (DPC). This clonotype was sampled from a man in his forties or fifties with alopecia areata. Some clones in this sample may be carry-over from other donors' samples. The chain has TRBV20-1 and TRBJ2-7; 8 nucleotides line up with TRBD1. Here the CDR3 DNA reads TGCAGTGCTAGAGTGGCAGGGGGCGATAACACACCGAGCTCCTACGAGCAGTACTTC. It encodes CSARVAGGDNTPSSYEQYF.